A selection of T cell receptor beta chains follows, all from one sample in a study of T cells in localized non-small cell lung cancer. Generated by immunoSEQ multiplex PCR, the TCRdb table keeps only in-frame clones and is missing some. The table lists some 3,400 clones, around 25% of them singletons. Specimen: lung tumor tissue, collected before any cancer treatment. The receptor source for this set is a woman between 40 and 69 years old with stage I lung adenocarcinoma. CDR3s include the opening cysteine and the closing phenylalanine or tryptophan. Fields, in order: CDR3 DNA, CDR3 protein, clone size, J gene, D gene, V gene. D genes are given only for firm matches. Not all rows give a size; the values are once, few, many and, for expanded clones, a class.

TGTGCCAGCTCACCAGGATGGGGAGCAATGAACACTGAAGCTTTCTTT	CASSPGWGAMNTEAFF	NA	TRBJ1-1	NA	TRBV18
TGTGCCAGCAGCCCCGGTGGGGGCTCTATCTATGGCTACACCTTC	CASSPGGGSIYGYTF	few	TRBJ1-2	NA	TRBV28
TGTGCCAGCATTCCCCCTGGGGGGCGCATAACTGAAGCTTTCTTT	CASIPPGGRITEAFF	few	TRBJ1-1	NA	TRBV28
TGTGCCACCAGCAGAGTTATAAGGGGGACTGGAAACACCATATATTTT	CATSRVIRGTGNTIYF	few	TRBJ1-3	NA	TRBV15
TGTGCCAGCAGCTACAGTCTTGACACCTCCCTTAACTATGGCTACACCTTC	CASSYSLDTSLNYGYTF	many	TRBJ1-2	NA	TRBV11-3
TGTGCCAGTATGGCCCCTTGGGATACGCAGTATTTT	CASMAPWDTQYF	NA	TRBJ2-3	NA	TRBV19
TGCGCCAGCAGCGATAACTACAGGGGGAGGGTGAGCAATGAGCAGTTCTTC	CASSDNYRGRVSNEQFF	few	TRBJ2-1	NA	TRBV1
TGTGCCAGCAGCCCCTCCCGGCAGATTGAATTCTCCTCCTACAATGAGCAGTTCTTC	CASSPSRQIEFSSYNEQFF	NA	TRBJ2-1	NA	TRBV11-3
TGTGCCAGCAGTTTCTCCGGGACAGGGGGCGAGCAGTACTTC	CASSFSGTGGEQYF	few	TRBJ2-7	TRBD1	TRBV6-8
TGTGCCAGCAGTTACGGGACAGGGTCAACTGAAGCTTTCTTT	CASSYGTGSTEAFF	NA	TRBJ1-1	TRBD1	TRBV6-8
TGTGCCAGCACCCTAAGGGGGGGGACCAACACCGGGGAGCTGTTTTTT	CASTLRGGTNTGELFF	NA	TRBJ2-2	NA	TRBV12-5
TGTGCCAGTATGCGGACCGGGGAGCTGTTTTTT	CASMRTGELFF	NA	TRBJ2-2	NA	TRBV19
TGCAGCGTTGAACTAGGGGACTATGGCTACACCTTC	CSVELGDYGYTF	NA	TRBJ1-2	NA	TRBV29-1
TGTGCCAGCAGCCGACGGGACGTACCTAATCAGCCCCAGCATTTT	CASSRRDVPNQPQHF	few	TRBJ1-5	NA	TRBV11-3
TGTGCCGGTCTAGGTGATGGCAATCAGCCCCAGCATTTT	CAGLGDGNQPQHF	medium-sized	TRBJ1-5	NA	TRBV6-8
TGCGCCAGCAGCTTTTTCCCCATTGGCACAGATACGCAGTATTTT	CASSFFPIGTDTQYF	NA	TRBJ2-3	NA	TRBV5-1
TGTGCCAGCAGTTTCGACAGGTACGAGCAGTACTTC	CASSFDRYEQYF	NA	TRBJ2-7	NA	TRBV28
TGTGCCAGCTTCTCGATAGGGGAGAATTCACCCCTCCACTTT	CASFSIGENSPLHF	few	TRBJ1-6	NA	TRBV28
TGTGCCAGCAGTTACCCTCGCTTATTACAGGGTTCCCCCTATGGCTACACCTTC	CASSYPRLLQGSPYGYTF	few	TRBJ1-2	NA	TRBV6-8
TGTGCCATTACACAGGAGACTACTAACTATGGCTACACCTTC	CAITQETTNYGYTF	few	TRBJ1-2	NA	TRBV12-2
TGTGCCAGCAGCTTCAGACCACAGGGGGCGGGGGCTGGAAACACCATATATTTT	CASSFRPQGAGAGNTIYF	NA	TRBJ1-3	TRBD1	TRBV11-3
TGTGCCAGCAGCTTAGGCATGAACACTGAAGCTTTCTTT	CASSLGMNTEAFF	NA	TRBJ1-1	NA	TRBV5-8
TGTGCCAGCAGCCGATGGACAGGGGGGTCATACTATGGCTACACCTTC	CASSRWTGGSYYGYTF	NA	TRBJ1-2	TRBD1	TRBV11-3
TGCGCCAGCAGTGGCCCCCTCCGACAGGGGGCTGTGGTCAATCAGCCCCAGCATTTT	CASSGPLRQGAVVNQPQHF	NA	TRBJ1-5	TRBD1	TRBV10-1
TGTGCCAGCCTCGGGCAGGGGGCGCGGAGCACCGGGGAGCTGTTTTTT	CASLGQGARSTGELFF	few	TRBJ2-2	TRBD1	TRBV9
TGTGCCATCAGTGAGGCAGGGGGCACAGATACGCAGTATTTT	CAISEAGGTDTQYF	few	TRBJ2-3	NA	TRBV10-3